This is a list of T cell receptor beta chains from one sample in a study of Ad26.COV2.S vaccination and SARS-CoV-2 variants. The protocol was immunoSEQ multiplex PCR, while the TCRdb copy is restricted to in-frame clones and leaves out a portion. The sample yields roughly 680,000 clones, about 89% seen once. This material consisted of peripheral blood, taken in a trial of Ad26.COV2.S vaccine versus placebo. The receptors come from a person between 18 and 65 years old who received the Ad26.COV2.S COVID-19 vaccine or a placebo. Each CDR3 is given with its conserved first and last residue. The order of the fields is V gene, J gene, D gene, clone size, CDR3 protein, CDR3 DNA. A D gene is named only where the DNA matches it firmly. Clone size is stated in some rows and not others, as once, few, many or a class when expanded.

V: TRBV7-3
J: TRBJ1-1
D: -
size: -
CDR3: CASSLSGVNTEAFF
DNA: TGTGCCAGCAGCTTGAGTGGAGTGAACACTGAAGCTTTCTTT

V: TRBV4-1
J: TRBJ2-3
D: TRBD2
size: -
CDR3: CASSQEETSGGTDTQYF
DNA: TGCGCCAGCAGCCAAGAAGAGACTAGCGGGGGCACAGATACGCAGTATTTT

V: TRBV11-2
J: TRBJ2-1
D: TRBD1
size: -
CDR3: CASSRSGQGYNEQFF
DNA: TGTGCCAGCTCCAGGTCAGGACAGGGATACAATGAGCAGTTCTTC

V: TRBV18
J: TRBJ1-3
D: -
size: -
CDR3: CASSPPAGLGRGTIYF
DNA: TGTGCCAGCTCACCACCGGCGGGTCTAGGAAGGGGGACCATATATTTT

V: TRBV11-2
J: TRBJ2-2
D: -
size: -
CDR3: CASSSDRSKAGELFF
DNA: TGTGCCAGCAGCTCTGACAGAAGCAAGGCCGGGGAGCTGTTTTTT

V: TRBV27
J: TRBJ1-1
D: -
size: -
CDR3: CASSFKRDLRNTEAFF
DNA: TGTGCCAGCAGTTTCAAAAGGGACTTGCGGAACACTGAAGCTTTCTTT

V: TRBV5-1
J: TRBJ2-2
D: -
size: -
CDR3: CASSWGTYNTGELFF
DNA: TGCGCCAGCAGCTGGGGGACCTATAACACCGGGGAGCTGTTTTTT

V: TRBV30
J: TRBJ1-2
D: -
size: -
CDR3: CACRAGGYTF
DNA: TGTGCCTGCAGGGCGGGGGGCTACACCTTC

V: TRBV18
J: TRBJ2-1
D: -
size: -
CDR3: CASSPPGASGGNEQFF
DNA: TGTGCCAGCTCACCACCGGGGGCCTCGGGAGGCAATGAGCAGTTCTTC

V: TRBV18
J: TRBJ2-7
D: -
size: -
CDR3: CASMDGYEQYF
DNA: TGTGCCAGCATGGACGGCTACGAGCAGTACTTC

V: TRBV5-1
J: TRBJ2-1
D: -
size: -
CDR3: CASSPRGYEQFF
DNA: TGCGCCAGCAGCCCGAGGGGCTATGAGCAGTTCTTC

V: TRBV29-1
J: TRBJ2-7
D: -
size: -
CDR3: CSALEGNPLTEQYF
DNA: TGCAGCGCCCTCGAGGGCAACCCCCTTACCGAGCAGTACTTC

V: TRBV4-2
J: TRBJ2-5
D: -
size: -
CDR3: CASSRERGETQYF
DNA: TGTGCCAGCAGCCGTGAGAGGGGGGAGACCCAGTACTTC

V: TRBV2
J: TRBJ1-1
D: -
size: -
CDR3: CASSVGEAFF
DNA: TGTGCCAGCAGTGTAGGGGAAGCTTTCTTT

V: TRBV10-3
J: TRBJ2-6
D: -
size: once
CDR3: CAISVGGILGSGANVLTF
DNA: TGTGCCATCAGTGTGGGTGGGATTCTAGGCTCTGGGGCCAACGTCCTGACTTTC

V: TRBV11-1
J: TRBJ2-7
D: TRBD1
size: -
CDR3: CASSVGTGVREQYF
DNA: TGTGCCAGCAGTGTTGGGACAGGGGTTCGGGAGCAGTACTTC

V: TRBV10-3
J: TRBJ2-1
D: TRBD2
size: -
CDR3: CAIKGTSPNEQFF
DNA: TGTGCCATCAAAGGGACTAGCCCCAATGAGCAGTTCTTC

V: TRBV6-5
J: TRBJ2-7
D: TRBD2
size: -
CDR3: CASSYYPSGGYEQYF
DNA: TGTGCCAGCAGTTACTATCCTAGCGGGGGCTACGAGCAGTACTTC

V: TRBV5-1
J: TRBJ2-7
D: -
size: -
CDR3: CASSLAAGYEQYF
DNA: TGCGCCAGCAGCTTGGCGGCAGGGTACGAGCAGTACTTC

V: TRBV5-4
J: TRBJ2-5
D: TRBD2
size: -
CDR3: CASSLGLAGGKDF
DNA: TGTGCCAGCAGCTTGGGGCTAGCGGGAGGGAAGGACTTC

V: TRBV7-2
J: TRBJ2-7
D: -
size: -
CDR3: CASSPNPWGEQYF
DNA: TGTGCCAGCAGCCCAAATCCCTGGGGCGAGCAGTACTTC

V: TRBV20-1
J: TRBJ2-1
D: -
size: -
CDR3: CSASIGDNYNEQFF
DNA: TGCAGTGCTAGTATCGGGGACAACTACAATGAGCAGTTCTTC

V: TRBV19
J: TRBJ1-6
D: -
size: -
CDR3: CASSISSGKFHNSPLHF
DNA: TGTGCCAGTAGTATTTCTTCAGGGAAGTTTCATAATTCACCCCTCCACTTT

V: TRBV3-1/TRBV3-2
J: TRBJ2-7
D: -
size: -
CDR3: CASSQAGSYEQYF
DNA: TGTGCCAGCAGCCAGGCGGGGTCCTACGAGCAGTACTTC

V: TRBV29-1
J: TRBJ1-2
D: -
size: few
CDR3: CSVEDRLGGYTF
DNA: TGCAGCGTTGAAGATCGCCTGGGTGGCTACACCTTC

V: TRBV14
J: TRBJ1-5
D: -
size: -
CDR3: CASSPPGSGNQPQHF
DNA: TGTGCCAGCAGCCCGCCGGGGTCGGGCAATCAGCCCCAGCATTTT

V: TRBV19
J: TRBJ2-7
D: -
size: -
CDR3: CASSKRTLYEQYF
DNA: TGTGCCAGTAGCAAGAGGACACTCTACGAGCAGTACTTC

V: TRBV6-2/TRBV6-3
J: TRBJ2-7
D: -
size: -
CDR3: CASSYGIARSYEQYF
DNA: TGTGCCAGCAGTTACGGGATAGCACGGTCCTACGAGCAGTACTTC

V: TRBV24-1
J: TRBJ2-3
D: TRBD2
size: -
CDR3: CATSDLSGRSTDTQYF
DNA: TGTGCCACCAGTGATCTTAGCGGGAGAAGTACAGATACGCAGTATTTT

V: TRBV10-1
J: TRBJ2-5
D: TRBD1
size: -
CDR3: CASSGTGVGSETQYF
DNA: TGCGCCAGCAGTGGTACAGGGGTAGGGTCAGAGACCCAGTACTTC

V: TRBV18
J: TRBJ2-5
D: TRBD2
size: -
CDR3: CASSRTSGLYQETQYF
DNA: TGTGCCAGCTCCCGGACTAGCGGGTTGTACCAAGAGACCCAGTACTTC

V: TRBV24-1
J: TRBJ2-7
D: -
size: -
CDR3: CATSDAGRYEQYF
DNA: TGTGCCACCAGTGATGCAGGGCGCTACGAGCAGTACTTC

V: TRBV6-2/TRBV6-3
J: TRBJ2-7
D: TRBD1
size: -
CDR3: CASSPPGQGSEQYF
DNA: TGTGCCAGCAGTCCACCGGGACAGGGATCCGAGCAGTACTTC

V: TRBV10-3
J: TRBJ2-7
D: TRBD2
size: -
CDR3: CASGGTSGTYEQYF
DNA: TGTGCCAGTGGGGGGACTAGCGGGACCTACGAGCAGTACTTC

V: TRBV6-1
J: TRBJ2-7
D: -
size: -
CDR3: CASSEEASAAYEQYF
DNA: TGTGCCAGCAGTGAAGAGGCCAGCGCGGCCTACGAGCAGTACTTC

V: TRBV7-2
J: TRBJ2-7
D: -
size: -
CDR3: CASSTVGPSYEQYF
DNA: TGTGCCAGCAGCACAGTCGGTCCCTCCTACGAGCAGTACTTC

V: TRBV2
J: TRBJ2-3
D: -
size: many
CDR3: CASSEGDPSTDTQYF
DNA: TGTGCCAGCAGTGAGGGGGACCCAAGCACAGATACGCAGTATTTT

V: TRBV19
J: TRBJ1-2
D: TRBD1
size: -
CDR3: CASTWDRGPSGYTF
DNA: TGTGCCAGTACCTGGGACAGGGGCCCTTCGGGCTACACCTTC